A selection of T cell receptor beta chains follows, all from one sample in a study of T cell changes during pregnancy in multiple sclerosis. Libraries were prepared by immunoSEQ multiplex PCR; TCRdb keeps only in-frame clonotypes and omits some of them. Of tens of thousands of clones detected, around nine tenths appear once; the ten largest clones hold roughly 2.1%. The specimen was peripheral blood, collected in the second trimester of pregnancy. Every receptor here comes from a female donor in good health, enrolled as a control in a pregnancy study. Each CDR3 is given with its conserved first and last residue. Each record gives: D gene, V gene, clone size, J gene, CDR3 protein, CDR3 DNA. The D gene is left open where the match is weak. Clone size is not always given. Where it is, it says once, few, many or a class for expanded clones.

d_call: -; v_call: TRBV18; clone_size: -; j_call: TRBJ1-3; cdr3_aa: CASSPGGSNTIYF; cdr3_nt: TGTGCCAGCTCACCGGGGGGGTCGAACACCATATATTTT
d_call: -; v_call: TRBV4-2; clone_size: -; j_call: TRBJ1-5; cdr3_aa: CASSQGDTGNQPQHF; cdr3_nt: TGTGCCAGCAGCCAGGGAGATACGGGCAATCAGCCCCAGCATTTT
d_call: -; v_call: TRBV30; clone_size: medium-sized; j_call: TRBJ1-1; cdr3_aa: CAWSVGGVMNTEAFF; cdr3_nt: TGTGCCTGGAGCGTAGGAGGAGTCATGAACACTGAAGCTTTCTTT
d_call: -; v_call: TRBV11-3; clone_size: -; j_call: TRBJ1-1; cdr3_aa: CASSFSGRNTEAFF; cdr3_nt: TGTGCCAGCAGCTTCTCGGGTAGGAACACTGAAGCTTTCTTT
d_call: TRBD2; v_call: TRBV20-1; clone_size: -; j_call: TRBJ2-7; cdr3_aa: CSAREDYEQYF; cdr3_nt: TGCAGTGCCCGGGAGGACTACGAGCAGTACTTC
d_call: -; v_call: TRBV7-9; clone_size: -; j_call: TRBJ2-2; cdr3_aa: CASSQTANTGELFF; cdr3_nt: TGTGCCAGCAGCCAGACAGCGAACACCGGGGAGCTGTTTTTT
d_call: TRBD2; v_call: TRBV5-6; clone_size: -; j_call: TRBJ2-3; cdr3_aa: CASSLGRGDLTDTQYF; cdr3_nt: TGTGCCAGCAGCTTGGGGCGGGGGGACCTCACAGATACGCAGTATTTT
d_call: TRBD1; v_call: TRBV15; clone_size: -; j_call: TRBJ1-1; cdr3_aa: CATSRRDREEAFF; cdr3_nt: TGTGCCACCAGCAGAAGGGACAGGGAAGAAGCTTTCTTT
d_call: TRBD1; v_call: TRBV5-6; clone_size: -; j_call: TRBJ2-6; cdr3_aa: CASFLKGTGTAGANVLTF; cdr3_nt: TGTGCCAGCTTCCTTAAAGGGACAGGGACGGCTGGGGCCAACGTCCTGACTTTC
d_call: -; v_call: TRBV6-1; clone_size: -; j_call: TRBJ1-3; cdr3_aa: CASSEAGGRWDTIYF; cdr3_nt: TGTGCCAGCAGTGAAGCTGGGGGCAGGTGGGACACCATATATTTT
d_call: -; v_call: TRBV7-2; clone_size: -; j_call: TRBJ2-4; cdr3_aa: CASSRGGIQYF; cdr3_nt: TGTGCCAGCAGCCGAGGTGGCATTCAGTACTTC
d_call: -; v_call: TRBV15; clone_size: -; j_call: TRBJ2-5; cdr3_aa: CATSRDQEGPETQYF; cdr3_nt: TGTGCCACCAGCAGAGATCAGGAGGGGCCAGAGACCCAGTACTTC
d_call: -; v_call: TRBV6-5; clone_size: -; j_call: TRBJ1-1; cdr3_aa: CASSYSGDWNTEAFF; cdr3_nt: TGTGCCAGCAGTTACTCCGGGGATTGGAACACTGAAGCTTTCTTT
d_call: TRBD1; v_call: TRBV4-1; clone_size: -; j_call: TRBJ1-2; cdr3_aa: CASSQGVSRGNRGNYGYTF; cdr3_nt: TGCGCCAGCAGCCAAGGAGTGTCACGGGGGAACAGGGGGAACTATGGCTACACCTTC
d_call: -; v_call: TRBV7-3; clone_size: -; j_call: TRBJ1-6; cdr3_aa: CASSFEGNSPLHF; cdr3_nt: TGTGCCAGCAGCTTCGAGGGTAATTCACCCCTCCACTTT
d_call: -; v_call: TRBV15; clone_size: -; j_call: TRBJ1-4; cdr3_aa: CATSRGTAGNEKLFF; cdr3_nt: TGTGCCACCAGCAGAGGCACAGCAGGTAATGAAAAACTGTTTTTT
d_call: TRBD1; v_call: TRBV11-2; clone_size: -; j_call: TRBJ2-2; cdr3_aa: CASSPRDRETGELFF; cdr3_nt: TGTGCCAGCAGCCCACGGGACAGGGAGACCGGGGAGCTGTTTTTT
d_call: -; v_call: TRBV7-9; clone_size: -; j_call: TRBJ2-7; cdr3_aa: CASSPTGYEQYF; cdr3_nt: TGTGCCAGCAGCCCAACAGGCTACGAGCAGTACTTC
d_call: -; v_call: TRBV7-2; clone_size: -; j_call: TRBJ2-7; cdr3_aa: CASSLDRARQYF; cdr3_nt: TGTGCCAGCAGCTTAGACAGGGCTAGACAGTACTTC
d_call: -; v_call: TRBV28; clone_size: -; j_call: TRBJ1-5; cdr3_aa: CASSTSGAGNQPQHF; cdr3_nt: TGTGCCAGCAGTACCTCAGGGGCCGGAAATCAGCCCCAGCATTTT
d_call: -; v_call: TRBV4-3; clone_size: -; j_call: TRBJ1-1; cdr3_aa: CASSRSTRVNTEAFF; cdr3_nt: TGCGCCAGCAGCCGCTCAACCAGGGTGAACACTGAAGCTTTCTTT
d_call: TRBD1; v_call: TRBV5-6; clone_size: -; j_call: TRBJ1-2; cdr3_aa: CASSPLRGVNGYTF; cdr3_nt: TGTGCCAGCAGCCCCCTCAGGGGGGTGAATGGCTACACCTTC
d_call: TRBD1; v_call: TRBV5-1; clone_size: -; j_call: TRBJ2-7; cdr3_aa: CASSTGTGELNF; cdr3_nt: TGCGCCAGCAGCACCGGGACAGGGGAACTCAACTTC
d_call: -; v_call: TRBV27; clone_size: -; j_call: TRBJ2-2; cdr3_aa: CASSPSLGNTGELFF; cdr3_nt: TGTGCCAGCAGTCCAAGCCTAGGTAACACCGGGGAGCTGTTTTTT
d_call: -; v_call: TRBV5-1; clone_size: -; j_call: TRBJ2-3; cdr3_aa: CASSQGRDTQYF; cdr3_nt: TGCGCCAGCAGCCAGGGGCGAGATACGCAGTATTTT
d_call: -; v_call: TRBV6-6; clone_size: -; j_call: TRBJ2-1; cdr3_aa: CASRSNDQYNEQFF; cdr3_nt: TGTGCCAGCAGGTCCAATGATCAGTACAATGAGCAGTTCTTC
d_call: -; v_call: TRBV5-1; clone_size: -; j_call: TRBJ2-1; cdr3_aa: CASSLSSSEQFF; cdr3_nt: TGCGCCAGCAGCTTAAGCAGTAGCGAGCAGTTCTTC
d_call: -; v_call: TRBV4-2; clone_size: -; j_call: TRBJ2-1; cdr3_aa: CASSLRGRLDNNEQFF; cdr3_nt: TGTGCCAGCAGCCTTAGGGGCCGCCTCGATAACAATGAGCAGTTCTTC
d_call: -; v_call: TRBV5-6; clone_size: -; j_call: TRBJ1-3; cdr3_aa: CASSLTMLTGYGDGNTIYF; cdr3_nt: TGTGCCAGCAGCCTAACAATGCTAACAGGGTATGGGGATGGAAACACCATATATTTT
d_call: TRBD2; v_call: TRBV2; clone_size: -; j_call: TRBJ2-3; cdr3_aa: CASSESSGGTDTQYF; cdr3_nt: TGTGCCAGCAGTGAATCCAGCGGGGGCACAGATACGCAGTATTTT
d_call: TRBD1; v_call: TRBV7-9; clone_size: -; j_call: TRBJ1-1; cdr3_aa: CASSLRGQGPEAFF; cdr3_nt: TGTGCCAGCAGCTTACGCGGACAGGGCCCTGAAGCTTTCTTT
d_call: TRBD1; v_call: TRBV9; clone_size: -; j_call: TRBJ2-5; cdr3_aa: CASSLGTGDQETQYF; cdr3_nt: TGTGCCAGCAGCTTGGGGACAGGGGACCAAGAGACCCAGTACTTC
d_call: -; v_call: TRBV16; clone_size: -; j_call: TRBJ1-2; cdr3_aa: CASSQSSTLDGYTF; cdr3_nt: TGTGCCAGCAGCCAATCGTCGACACTGGATGGCTACACCTTC
d_call: -; v_call: TRBV4-3; clone_size: once; j_call: TRBJ2-7; cdr3_aa: CASSQEQGPYEQYF; cdr3_nt: TGCGCCAGCAGCCAAGAGCAGGGGCCCTACGAGCAGTACTTC
d_call: TRBD1; v_call: TRBV2; clone_size: once; j_call: TRBJ2-7; cdr3_aa: CASSYDREYEQYF; cdr3_nt: TGTGCCAGCAGTTACGACAGGGAATACGAGCAGTACTTC
d_call: -; v_call: TRBV5-4; clone_size: -; j_call: TRBJ1-6; cdr3_aa: CASSFSGSGSPLHF; cdr3_nt: TGTGCCAGCAGCTTTTCTGGCAGTGGCTCACCCCTCCACTTT
d_call: TRBD2; v_call: TRBV6-5; clone_size: -; j_call: TRBJ2-5; cdr3_aa: CASSYGAGGPRETQYF; cdr3_nt: TGTGCCAGCAGTTACGGTGCGGGGGGGCCGCGGGAGACCCAGTACTTC
d_call: -; v_call: TRBV2; clone_size: -; j_call: TRBJ1-5; cdr3_aa: CASSANRDQPQHF; cdr3_nt: TGTGCCAGCAGTGCAAATCGGGATCAGCCCCAGCATTTT
d_call: -; v_call: TRBV30; clone_size: -; j_call: TRBJ1-2; cdr3_aa: CAWDERVGYTF; cdr3_nt: TGTGCCTGGGACGAGAGGGTTGGCTACACCTTC
d_call: -; v_call: TRBV4-3; clone_size: -; j_call: TRBJ1-2; cdr3_aa: CASSQQRQGVLNGYTF; cdr3_nt: TGCGCCAGCAGCCAGCAACGGCAAGGGGTGTTGAATGGCTACACCTTC
d_call: TRBD1; v_call: TRBV14; clone_size: -; j_call: TRBJ1-2; cdr3_aa: CASSSKRTGNYGYTF; cdr3_nt: TGTGCCAGCAGTTCAAAACGGACAGGGAACTATGGCTACACCTTC
d_call: TRBD1; v_call: TRBV7-3; clone_size: -; j_call: TRBJ2-5; cdr3_aa: CASSATGGGETQYF; cdr3_nt: TGTGCCAGCAGCGCGACAGGGGGGGGAGAGACCCAGTACTTC
d_call: -; v_call: TRBV7-6; clone_size: -; j_call: TRBJ2-2; cdr3_aa: CASSLAEGSRTGELFF; cdr3_nt: TGTGCCAGCAGCTTAGCGGAGGGGTCGAGAACCGGGGAGCTGTTTTTT
d_call: TRBD1; v_call: TRBV29-1; clone_size: -; j_call: TRBJ2-3; cdr3_aa: CSVSDRVSGRGDYTQYF; cdr3_nt: TGCAGCGTTTCGGACAGGGTGTCAGGCAGGGGTGACTATACGCAGTATTTT
d_call: -; v_call: TRBV10-3; clone_size: -; j_call: TRBJ1-4; cdr3_aa: CAISESKAGLITNEKLFF; cdr3_nt: TGTGCCATCAGTGAGTCGAAGGCAGGTTTGATAACTAATGAAAAACTGTTTTTT
d_call: TRBD1; v_call: TRBV9; clone_size: -; j_call: TRBJ2-7; cdr3_aa: CASSGGTGHYEQYF; cdr3_nt: TGTGCCAGCAGCGGAGGGACAGGACACTACGAGCAGTACTTC
d_call: -; v_call: TRBV4-1; clone_size: -; j_call: TRBJ1-2; cdr3_aa: CASSQDGTFHYYGYTF; cdr3_nt: TGCGCCAGCAGCCAAGATGGGACTTTTCATTACTATGGCTACACCTTC
d_call: -; v_call: TRBV4-3; clone_size: -; j_call: TRBJ2-3; cdr3_aa: CASSQRQSSTDTQYF; cdr3_nt: TGCGCCAGCAGCCAACGACAGAGTAGCACAGATACGCAGTATTTT
d_call: TRBD1; v_call: TRBV4-1; clone_size: -; j_call: TRBJ1-2; cdr3_aa: CASSLGNAGSGGGGYTF; cdr3_nt: TGCGCCAGCAGCCTTGGAAACGCGGGCAGCGGAGGGGGCGGCTACACCTTC
d_call: -; v_call: TRBV4-1; clone_size: -; j_call: TRBJ2-7; cdr3_aa: CASSQDIGRAGEQYF; cdr3_nt: TGCGCCAGCAGCCAAGATATTGGCAGGGCTGGCGAGCAGTACTTC
d_call: -; v_call: TRBV11-2; clone_size: -; j_call: TRBJ1-5; cdr3_aa: CASSLTGRGKDQPQHF; cdr3_nt: TGTGCCAGCAGCTTAACTGGGAGAGGGAAGGATCAGCCCCAGCATTTT